These 24 T cell receptor beta chains originate from one sample sequenced in a study of early T cells in non-severe SARS-CoV-2 infection. TCRdb recomputed calls from the 5' RACE reads with MiXCR, one row per CDR3 protein. The sample lists some 35,000 distinct CDR3 sequences, roughly 6.8% occurring once. The source was whole blood, collected at baseline. The origin of the receptors is an adult who was a healthcare worker with PCR-confirmed SARS-CoV-2 infection or an uninfected control (not recorded which).

This clonotype was found a few times. The CDR3 is CASSISVRVDSNQPQHF. The CDR3 region has the DNA TGTGCCAGTAGTATATCTGTGCGGGTGGATAGCAATCAGCCCCAGCATTTT. The V and J genes are TRBV19 and TRBJ1-5; no firm D call. Looked up from germline, CDR1 is LNHDA and CDR2 is SQIVND (reference sequence). This CDR3 has 17 amino acids. Deletions cut 2 bases from V and 0 bases from J, with 14 bases between.

The chain employs TRBV11-2 and TRBJ2-3, with D tentatively TRBD1 (6 bases). With 5 bases removed from V and 12 bases from J, the gap between germline ends came to 21 bases. Germline values: CDR1 SGHAT, CDR2 FQNNGV. The CDR3 totals 14 residues. The CDR3 region is CASSINKGVSVQYF. As DNA, the CDR3 is TGTGCCAGCAGCATAAACAAGGGGGTCTCGGTCCAGTATTTT.

This clonotype was seen more than once but under ten times. CDR3 sequence (DNA): TGTGCCAGCAGTCCGGGCCTGACAGGGCTCGAGCAGTACTTC. It encodes CASSPGLTGLEQYF. J is TRBJ2-7 and V is TRBV28; the match to TRBD1 covers 7 bases. V was pared by 5 bases and J by 6 bases, with 10 bases of the junction left unmatched. The CDR3 has 14 residues. Germline assignment: CDR1 MDHEN and CDR2 SYDVKM.

Many counts were recorded for this clonotype. This chain uses TRBV4-1 with TRBJ2-2, with 7 nucleotides matching TRBD2. The CDR3 loop spans 17 amino acids. V was pared by 2 bases and J by 3 bases, with 9 bases of the junction left unmatched. Looked up from germline, CDR1 is MGHRA and CDR2 is YSYEKL. The CDR3 coding sequence is TGCGCCAGCAGCCAACTAACTAGCGTCCGGGACACCGGGGAGCTGTTTTTT. Protein sequence: CASSQLTSVRDTGELFF.

This clonotype was observed many times. V usage is TRBV4-3 and J usage is TRBJ1-6; no clear D. The V end lost 0 bases, the J end lost 10 bases, and 7 bases lay between the germline ends. The CDR3 totals 13 residues. From germline, CDR1 is LGHNA and CDR2 YSLEER. CDR3 loop: CASSQDRASPLHF. DNA for the CDR3: TGCGCCAGCAGCCAAGATCGGGCCTCACCCCTCCACTTT.

This clonotype appeared many times. This chain uses TRBV18 with TRBJ1-1, with TRBD1 as a possible D gene (6 bases). Germline lookup yields CDR1 KGHSH and CDR2 LQKENI. Trimming stripped 3 bases from V and 1 base from J, with 12 bases between. The CDR3 length is 15 residues. CDR3 sequence (DNA): TGTGCCAGCTCACCCCGACGGGACACGAACACTGAAGCTTTCTTT. This gives the protein CASSPRRDTNTEAFF.

In its sample, this clonotype was seen a few times. The rearrangement links TRBV24-1 to TRBJ2-1; no definite D call. This CDR3 comprises 11 residues. V shed 1 base and J shed 8 bases, with 2 bases lying between them. Germline CDR1 KGHDR, CDR2 SFDVKD. CDR3 protein: CATSDFDEQFF. Written as DNA, the CDR3 is TGTGCCACCAGTGATTTCGATGAGCAGTTCTTC.

This clonotype was recorded a few times. V is TRBV4-2 and J is TRBJ2-1; perhaps TRBD2 as D (6 bases). CDR1 and CDR2 (germline): LGHNA, YNFKEQ. The ends were cut back, 1 base at V and 7 bases at J, with 17 bases in the middle. This CDR3 has 16 amino acids. CDR3 DNA sequence: TGTGCCAGCAGCCAAGGAGGGACTGGGCCCTGGAATGAGCAGTTCTTC. Its protein is CASSQGGTGPWNEQFF.

The chain carries TRBV7-2 and TRBJ2-3; the match to TRBD2 covers 12 bases. The J segment lost 5 bases and the V segment lost 5 bases, leaving 8 bases of the junction unmatched. Germline CDR1 and CDR2: SGHTA and FQGNSA. The length of the CDR3 is 16 residues. The CDR3: CASSQGTSGRVDTQYF. The CDR3 DNA reads TGTGCCAGCAGCCAAGGGACTAGCGGGCGGGTAGATACGCAGTATTTT.

There are a few counts of this clonotype. V and J are TRBV20-1 and TRBJ2-3; 12 bases agree with TRBD2. The CDR3 runs 16 residues. The ends lost 6 bases at V and 6 bases at J; junction bases unmatched: 13. Germline V gene sequence: CDR1 DFQATT, CDR2 SNEGSKA (reference sequence). The CDR3 region has the DNA TGCAGTGCGAGCCCACTAGCGGGAGGCCTTGAGGATACGCAGTATTTT. This encodes CSASPLAGGLEDTQYF.

This clonotype was found a few times. The chain carries TRBV19 and TRBJ2-1; D tentatively fits TRBD1 or TRBD2 (5 bases each). This CDR3 has 11 amino acids. CDR1 and CDR2 from the germline V gene are LNHDA and SQIVND (reference sequence). V lost 4 bases, J lost 7 bases, and 5 bases lay in between. The CDR3, as DNA: TGTGCCAGTAGTAGGGGGAATGAGCAGTTCTTC. Protein sequence: CASSRGNEQFF.

J is TRBJ2-1 and V is TRBV6-1; 9 positions agree with TRBD1. The length of the CDR3 is 14 residues. CDR1 and CDR2 (germline): MNHNS, SASEGT. The V and J ends lost 8 bases and 2 bases, in that order; junction bases with no gene match: 4. The CDR3 spells CASLRTGAYNEQFF. The CDR3, as DNA: TGTGCCAGCCTGAGGACAGGGGCCTACAATGAGCAGTTCTTC.

This clonotype was detected ten times or more. The chain uses TRBV20-1 and TRBJ2-7; 13 bases line up with TRBD2. Germline lookup yields CDR1 DFQATT and CDR2 SNEGSKA (reference sequence). This CDR3 has 16 residues. V lost 1 base and J lost 3; bases outside the gene matches: 6. This CDR3 reads CSARALGLAGLYEQYF. In DNA form, the CDR3 reads TGCAGTGCTAGAGCCCTGGGACTAGCGGGGCTCTACGAGCAGTACTTC.

This clonotype occurred many times. The chain employs TRBV4-1 and TRBJ1-1, with D uncertain. Germline assignment: CDR1 MGHRA and CDR2 YSYEKL. Trimming took off 4 bases at V and 3 bases at J, with 9 bases between the two ends. This CDR3 is 13 amino acids long. The CDR3 protein is CASSRREDTEAFF. The CDR3 DNA reads as TGCGCCAGCAGCCGTAGAGAGGACACTGAAGCTTTCTTT.

This clonotype occurred many times. J is TRBJ2-6 and V is TRBV29-1, with no clear D. This CDR3 has 13 amino acids. Germline CDR1 SQVTM, CDR2 ANQGSEA. V shed 7 bases and J shed 1 base, with 8 bases lying between them. The CDR3 DNA sequence: TGCAGCGCAAGCGATTCTGGGGCCAACGTCCTGACTTTC. Its protein is CSASDSGANVLTF.

This clonotype showed up many times. This chain joins TRBV6-2 or TRBV6-3 and TRBJ2-3; D not certain. CDR3 length: 12 amino acids. CDR1 is MNHEY, CDR2 SVGEGT, per germline. V gave up 4 bases and J gave up 1 base, with 3 bases separating them. The CDR3 region is CASSSRTDTQYF. CDR3 DNA: TGTGCCAGCAGTTCCCGCACAGATACGCAGTATTTT.

This clonotype was detected ten times or more. The chain has TRBV6-5 and TRBJ2-7; 7 bases are a match to TRBD1. With 6 bases clipped from V and 0 bases from J, the junction kept 5 bases outside the gene matches. The germline V gene has CDR1 MNHEY and CDR2 SVGAGI. The CDR3 consists of 14 residues. The CDR3 region is CASSLDRSSYEQYF. CDR3 DNA sequence: TGTGCCAGCAGCTTGGACAGGTCCTCCTACGAGCAGTACTTC.

At least ten counts were recorded for this clonotype. The DNA for the CDR3 is TGCGCCAGCAGCCACGGACAGGGCTCCACTGAAGCTTTCTTT. Its protein product is CASSHGQGSTEAFF. The V and J genes are TRBV4-3 and TRBJ1-1; 8 bases are a match to TRBD1. V was clipped by 3 bases and J by 4 bases; unmatched bases: 4. The CDR3 contains 14 residues. The germline gives CDR1 LGHNA, CDR2 YSLEER.

This clonotype was seen repeatedly, ten times or more. This chain connects TRBV14 to TRBJ1-1, with 11 bases lining up with TRBD1. V lost 4 bases and J lost 5; bases outside the gene matches: 6. CDR1 and CDR2 (germline): SGHDN, FVKESK. The CDR3 consists of 15 residues. The CDR3 sequence: CASSPRTGGQTEAFF. CDR3 DNA: TGTGCCAGCAGCCCCCGGACAGGGGGCCAGACTGAAGCTTTCTTT.

This chain joins TRBV27 and TRBJ1-6; 9 bases align to TRBD1. This CDR3 has 14 residues. The ends lost 6 bases at V and 7 bases at J; junction bases unmatched: 4. Germline CDR1 reads MNHEY; CDR2 reads SMNVEV (reference sequence). The CDR3 nucleotides read TGTGCCAGCAGCCGGGACAGGGCGAATTCACCCCTCCACTTT. This codes for CASSRDRANSPLHF.

This clonotype is categorized as medium-sized. V usage is TRBV6-5 and J usage is TRBJ1-1, with 11 bases identical to TRBD1. CDR1 and CDR2 (germline): MNHEY, SVGAGI. V dropped 6 bases and J dropped 4; count of bases not matched to a gene: 4. The CDR3 covers 14 residues. The CDR3: CASSPGTGGTEAFF. The CDR3 nucleotides are TGTGCCAGCAGCCCAGGGACAGGGGGCACTGAAGCTTTCTTT.

This clonotype has more than one count but fewer than ten. The chain uses TRBV25-1 and TRBJ2-5, with D possibly matching TRBD2 (6 bases). The CDR3 consists of 13 residues. Germline V lookup: CDR1 MGHDK, CDR2 SYGVNS. The germline V and J ends were trimmed by 3 bases and 6 bases, with 11 bases remaining between them. The CDR3 coding sequence is TGTGCCAGCAGTGATTCCGGGAGAAAGACCCAGTACTTC. Its protein product is CASSDSGRKTQYF.

This clonotype was observed a handful of times. The V call is TRBV27, the J call TRBJ2-7; 8 nucleotides match TRBD2. Trimming removed 5 bases from V and 2 bases from J; junction bases left unmatched: 5. CDR1 is MNHEY, CDR2 SMNVEV, per germline (reference sequence). This CDR3 has 14 residues. The CDR3 region has the DNA TGTGCCAGCAGTAACCAGCGGGAGCCCTACGAGCAGTACTTC. This gives the protein CASSNQREPYEQYF.

The rearrangement links TRBV11-2 to TRBJ2-4, with D perhaps TRBD2 (6 bases). V dropped 0 bases and J dropped 9 bases, with 12 bases sitting between them. Germline loops: CDR1 SGHAT, CDR2 FQNNGV. The CDR3 contains 14 residues. CDR3 in DNA: TGTGCCAGCAGCTTAGATGGAGGGGCGGGCATTCAGTACTTC. It is translated as CASSLDGGAGIQYF.